Listed here is a single T cell receptor beta chain. Antigen: not known. Both 60 Vbeta primers and 13 Jbeta primers went into the PCR. Assay used: immunoSEQ multiplex PCR; TCRdb lists only in-frame clones, some missing. Here the sample spans 200,000 to 250,000 clones, approximately 80% being singletons. The data derive from a study of cytomegalovirus exposure and HLA in healthy donors. Trimming took 5 bases from V and 5 from J, leaving 15 bases between them. The CDR3 extends over 14 amino acids. Germline V gene lookup returns CDR1 MNHNS and CDR2 SASEGT. Findings and caveats of the study: Researchers had no immune exposure information except CMV serostatus available. As a later analysis showed, a missense DCLRE1C variant was linked to trimming of TCR beta V- and J-genes.

The TCR originated in a boy aged 2 to 10 in good health and CMV-seronegative. The chain joins TRBV6-1 to TRBJ1-2, with D tentatively TRBD1 (6 bases). Sequencing was performed on PBMCs. The chain's CDR3 is CASSLGGRRYGYTF. The CDR3, as DNA: TGTGCCAGCAGTTTGGGGGGGCGGAGGTATGGCTACACCTTC.